Below, 8 T cell receptor beta chains from the same sample are listed, as sequenced in a study of vaccination and CD4 T cells after COVID-19. Antigens of these TCRs are unknown. An Oncomine TCR Beta short-read assay was used to sequence the DNA from cultured CD4+ T cells. TCRdb itself ran the PCR reads through MiXCR, one entry per CDR3 protein. The sample comprises 6,500 to 7,500 distinct CDR3 sequences, around 48% of which are singletons, and roughly a quarter rests with the top ten. Treatment indicated: roughly ten-day PBMC culture with coronavirus spike peptide pools or control peptides (ViraFEST assay). Collection of the unexposed donor's CD4+ T cells took place before the COVID-19 pandemic (2011-2018). Material for sequencing was CD4+ T cells from blood, cultured in vitro. These receptors all come from a human donor in good health.

This clonotype was detected only a few times. V gene TRBV12-3 or TRBV12-4 combines with J gene TRBJ1-1; no definite D call. CDR3 length: 11 residues. With 6 bases removed from V and 5 bases from J, the gap between germline ends came to 7 bases. This CDR3 reads CASSMRTEAFF. The CDR3 region has the DNA TGTGCCAGCAGCATGCGTACTGAAGCTTTCTTT.

The rearrangement links TRBV12-5 to TRBJ2-7; TRBD1 matches 9 bases. V gave up 5 bases and J gave up 4 bases; unmatched junction bases: 6. In germline, CDR1 is LGHNT, CDR2 FRNRAP. This CDR3 spans 14 amino acids. The CDR3 DNA reads TGTGCTAGTGGTCCCCCAGGGACAGGGTACGAGCAGTACTTC. Encoded protein: CASGPPGTGYEQYF. Full variable domain (outside the CDR3, taken from reference TRBV12-5 and TRBJ2-7): DARVTQTPRHKVTEMGQEVTMRCQPILGHNTVFWYRQTMMQGLELLAYFRNRAPLDDSGMPKDRFSAEMPDATLATLKIQPSEPRDSAVYFCASGPPGTGYEQYFGPGTRLTVT.

This CDR3 reads CASSPIQGDTETQYF. The CDR3, as DNA: TGTGCCAGCTCACCCATCCAGGGCGATACAGAGACCCAGTACTTC. The chain combines TRBV18 with TRBJ2-5; D may be TRBD1 (5 bases). The CDR3 has 15 amino acids. V lost 3 bases, J lost 4 bases, and 15 bases lay in between. Germline-derived CDR1 and CDR2 are KGHSH and LQKENI.

This clonotype turned up a few times. The J gene is TRBJ1-2, the V gene TRBV20-1, with 8 bases aligning to TRBD1. In germline, CDR1 is DFQATT, CDR2 SNEGSKA (reference sequence). This CDR3 region has 17 residues. Trimming at V came to 0 bases and at J to 8 bases, leaving 17 bases not matched to a gene. The CDR3 coding sequence is TGCAGTGCTAGAGATCAGATTGGGTATTGGACAGGGTTGGGCTACACCTTC. It encodes CSARDQIGYWTGLGYTF.

The chain joins TRBV27 to TRBJ1-1, with D maybe TRBD1 (6 bases). Germline values: CDR1 MNHEY, CDR2 SMNVEV (reference sequence). V dropped 7 bases and J dropped 7 bases, with 22 bases sitting between them. The CDR3 contains 15 residues. Written as DNA, the CDR3 is TGTGCCAGCAAGTTTGGGGGGGGCGCGTTTGGTGAAGCTTTCTTT. Translating gives CASKFGGGAFGEAFF.

The CDR3 reads CASSLVSLGNSPLHF. CDR3 coding DNA: TGTGCCAGCAGCTTGGTTTCCTTGGGTAATTCACCCCTCCACTTT. The rearrangement links TRBV5-8 to TRBJ1-6; the D is unclear. V lost 0 bases and J lost 6, with 10 bases in between. CDR1 is SGHTS and CDR2 is YDEGEE in the germline V gene. The CDR3 covers 15 residues.

The gene calls are TRBV12-3 or TRBV12-4 and TRBJ2-7, with 12 bases aligning to TRBD1. J gave up 7 bases and V 6 bases, and 10 bases lay outside the gene matches. This CDR3 contains 15 residues. CDR3 nucleotides: TGTGCCAGCAGAATGGAGGGACAGGGGGCGGGAGAGCAGTACTTC. Its protein product is CASRMEGQGAGEQYF.

The V and J genes are TRBV20-1 and TRBJ2-7; TRBD1 or TRBD2 may be the D gene (5 bases each). With 3 bases removed from V and 2 bases from J, the gap between germline ends came to 14 bases. CDR3 size: 14 residues. Germline lookup yields CDR1 DFQATT and CDR2 SNEGSKA (reference sequence). This CDR3 reads CSASGDGLTYEQYF. DNA for the CDR3: TGCAGTGCTAGTGGGGACGGCTTAACCTACGAGCAGTACTTC.